This TCR beta chain originates from a study of blood T cell repertoires in COVID-19. Between the trimmed V and J ends, which lost 0 bases and 4 bases, there was a span of 9 bases. Germline V lookup: CDR1 MNHNS, CDR2 SASEGT. The CDR3 runs to 14 residues. Everyone who took part was roughly 18 to 89 years old, and they came from 20 to 25 US areas. Donors of Cohort 3 who recovered were those that had two negative PCRs, clearance, or symptom resolution. The protocol was immunoSEQ multiplex PCR, while the TCRdb copy is restricted to in-frame clones and leaves out a portion. In the table there are some 270,000 clones, approximately 89% of which are singletons.

V gene TRBV6-1 combines with J gene TRBJ1-1, with D uncertain. The specimen sequenced was PBMCs or T cells enriched from blood (not recorded which). The receptor was isolated from a woman aged 55 to 70 who had recovered from COVID-19. The CDR3 DNA is TGTGCCAGCAGTGAAGCGGGCCCTGGCACTGAAGCTTTCTTT. It encodes CASSEAGPGTEAFF.